This passage covers 20 T cell receptor beta chains from one sample sequenced in a study of neoadjuvant anti-PD-1 for oral cavity cancer. The assay was immunoSEQ multiplex PCR, and TCRdb's table has in-frame clones only and misses some. The sample carries about 20,000 clones, 65% to 85% recorded once. The input for sequencing was PBMCs, taken before nivolumab (anti-PD-1) treatment. The source is a person aged 35 to 85 with oral cavity squamous cell carcinoma.

The chain has TRBV29-1 and TRBJ1-1; D possibly corresponds to TRBD1 (5 bases). Trimming stripped 4 bases from V and 5 bases from J, with 20 bases between. The CDR3 covers 15 residues. Per germline, CDR1 SQVTM and CDR2 ANQGSEA. For the CDR3, the DNA is TGCAGCGTTGCGGGGGGAGGAGGAACTGGAACTGAAGCTTTCTTT. Amino acid sequence: CSVAGGGGTGTEAFF.

As DNA, the CDR3 is TGTGCCAGTAGTCCCAACCCCGGGGAGCTGTTTTTT. It yields the protein CASSPNPGELFF. The chain uses TRBV19 and TRBJ2-2; D gene ambiguous. V lost 5 bases and J 6 bases, leaving 7 bases between the germline ends. The germline CDR1 and CDR2 sequences are LNHDA and SQIVND (reference sequence). CDR3 size: 12 residues.

V usage is TRBV29-1 and J usage is TRBJ1-1, with TRBD1 matching over 8 bases. This CDR3 region has 14 residues. Germline V gene lookup returns CDR1 SQVTM and CDR2 ANQGSEA. Trimming at V came to 3 bases and at J to 1 base, leaving 4 bases not matched to a gene. The CDR3 region is CSVETGAGNTEAFF. As DNA, the CDR3 is TGCAGCGTTGAGACAGGGGCGGGGAACACTGAAGCTTTCTTT.

This clone has more than one count but fewer than ten. The V and J genes are TRBV28 and TRBJ1-1; D is possibly TRBD1 (5 bases). V lost 4 bases and J lost 0, with 12 bases in between. The CDR3 has 15 amino acids. In germline, CDR1 is MDHEN, CDR2 SYDVKM. CDR3: CASSSPRQMNTEAFF. The CDR3 DNA is TGTGCCAGCAGTTCCCCCAGACAGATGAACACTGAAGCTTTCTTT.

V is TRBV2 and J is TRBJ1-1; possible D gene TRBD1, 5 bases. The CDR3 runs to 15 residues. CDR1 is SNHLY and CDR2 is FYNNEI in the germline V gene. V gave up 2 bases and J gave up 0 bases, with 10 bases separating them. CDR3 nucleotides: TGTGCCAGCAGTGAAAGTGACAGCTTGAACACTGAAGCTTTCTTT. Protein product: CASSESDSLNTEAFF.

This clone was picked up one time. The chain carries TRBV29-1 and TRBJ1-1; D remains unclear. This CDR3 is built from 14 residues. Germline assignment: CDR1 SQVTM and CDR2 ANQGSEA. Trimming took 5 bases from V and 3 from J, leaving 16 bases between them. The CDR3 loop is CSVQSDGTDTEAFF. CDR3 nucleotide sequence: TGCAGCGTTCAATCCGACGGTACGGACACTGAAGCTTTCTTT. The whole variable domain, filled in from reference TRBV29-1 and TRBJ1-1, reads SAVISQKPSRDICQRGTSLTIQCQVDSQVTMMFWYRQQPGQSLTLIATANQGSEATYESGFVIDKFPISRPNLTFSTLTVSNMSPEDSSIYLCSVQSDGTDTEAFFGQGTRLTVV.

The chain recombines TRBV2 with TRBJ2-5, with 9 bases lining up with TRBD2. The trim removed 5 bases at V and 2 bases at J, leaving 3 bases unmatched. The V gene's germline CDR1 is SNHLY and CDR2 FYNNEI. The CDR3 spans 14 residues. CDR3 bases: TGTGCCAGCAGTACGGGACTAGCTCAAGAGACCCAGTACTTC. Translation: CASSTGLAQETQYF.

The CDR3 spells CASSWAGGANVLTF. The CDR3 DNA follows: TGTGCCAGCAGTTGGGCCGGAGGGGCCAACGTCCTGACTTTC. The chain couples TRBV28 to TRBJ2-6; D not certain. From germline, CDR1 is MDHEN and CDR2 SYDVKM. V gave up 4 bases and J gave up 4 bases, with 8 bases separating them. The CDR3 contains 14 residues.

This clone was counted once. The chain recombines TRBV7-6 with TRBJ2-3; D remains unclear. Germline V gene data show CDR1 as SGHVS and CDR2 as FNYEAQ. With 1 base removed from V and 3 bases from J, the gap between germline ends came to 5 bases. The CDR3 has 13 amino acids. The CDR3 reads CASSLGGTDTQYF. For the CDR3, the DNA is TGTGCCAGCAGCTTAGGAGGAACAGATACGCAGTATTTT. The entire variable domain, with the rest obtained from reference TRBV7-6 and TRBJ2-3, is as follows: GAGVSQSPRYKVTKRGQDVALRCDPISGHVSLYWYRQALGQGPEFLTYFNYEAQQDKSGLPNDRFSAERPEGSISTLTIQRTEQRDSAMYRCASSLGGTDTQYFGPGTRLTVL.

The V call is TRBV29-1, the J call TRBJ2-5; no clear D gene. Trimming removed 4 bases at V and 3 bases at J, with 3 bases between. This CDR3 is 10 amino acids long. CDR1 is SQVTM, CDR2 ANQGSEA, per germline. For the CDR3, the DNA is TGCAGCGTTGGGGAAGAGACCCAGTACTTC. Its translation: CSVGEETQYF.

The rearrangement joins TRBV7-3 to TRBJ2-1; TRBD2 aligns across 12 bases. The junction had 6 bases not matched to a gene; V was cut back by 0 bases and J by 9 bases. Germline CDR1 is SGHTA and CDR2 is FQGTGA. The CDR3 loop spans 16 amino acids. The DNA for the CDR3 is TGTGCCAGCAGCTTAACAGGACTAGCGGGATCGGGTGAGCAGTTCTTC. This sequence encodes CASSLTGLAGSGEQFF.

This chain uses TRBV4-1 with TRBJ1-4, with D possibly being TRBD1 (5 bases). This CDR3 region has 14 residues. Germline assignment: CDR1 MGHRA and CDR2 YSYEKL. V gave up 3 bases and J gave up 4 bases, with 9 bases separating them. The CDR3 protein is CASSHVDSNEKLFF. Written as DNA, the CDR3 is TGCGCCAGCAGCCATGTCGACAGTAATGAAAAACTGTTTTTT.

This chain uses TRBV2 with TRBJ2-7, with D uncertain. The CDR3 contains 13 residues. Germline lookup yields CDR1 SNHLY and CDR2 FYNNEI. The ends were cut back, 4 bases at V and 6 bases at J, with 13 bases in the middle. The CDR3 nucleotides read TGTGCCAGCAGTGTCTCAGGTAACGGCGAGCAGTACTTC. Encoded protein: CASSVSGNGEQYF.

As DNA, the CDR3 is TGTGCCAGCAGTGAGGGGGATCAGCCCCAGCATTTT. This translates into CASSEGDQPQHF. The chain employs TRBV6-1 and TRBJ1-5, with D possibly matching TRBD1 (5 bases). The CDR3 is 12 amino acids. Germline V gives CDR1 MNHNS, CDR2 SASEGT. V was clipped by 3 bases and J by 5 bases, with 5 bases between them.

The rearrangement uses TRBV6-5 and TRBJ1-2; the D gene is possibly TRBD1 (5 bases). The V and J ends lost 6 bases and 4 bases respectively, with 18 bases between them. This CDR3 has 15 amino acids. CDR1 and CDR2 from the germline V gene are MNHEY and SVGAGI. The CDR3 protein is CASSPEGPRGYGYTF. The DNA of the CDR3 is TGTGCCAGCAGCCCCGAGGGGCCGCGGGGCTATGGCTACACCTTC.

V and J are TRBV5-4 and TRBJ2-7; TRBD1 is a possible D gene (5 bases). V was pared by 1 base and J by 4 bases, with 15 bases between. Germline V lookup: CDR1 SGHNT, CDR2 YYREEE (reference sequence). The CDR3 has 15 residues. The CDR3 bases are TGTGCCAGCAGCTTGACAGGCCCAAAGTCGTACGAGCAGTACTTC. This codes for CASSLTGPKSYEQYF. The full variable domain, in which reference TRBV5-4 and TRBJ2-7 provide the parts outside the CDR3, is ETGVTQSPTHLIKTRGQQVTLRCSSQSGHNTVSWYQQALGQGPQFIFQYYREEENGRGNFPPRFSGLQFPNYSSELNVNALELDDSALYLCASSLTGPKSYEQYFGPGTRLTVT.

The genes are TRBV6-1 and TRBJ2-5, with D possibly being TRBD2 (5 bases). CDR3 length equals 13 residues. CDR1 is MNHNS, CDR2 SASEGT, per germline. V was clipped by 8 bases and J by 4 bases, with 14 bases between them. The CDR3 loop reads CASGSSQVETQYF. The CDR3 region has the DNA TGTGCCAGCGGGAGCAGCCAGGTAGAGACCCAGTACTTC.

The chain is built from TRBV27 and TRBJ2-1, with D perhaps TRBD2 (5 bases). Per germline, CDR1 MNHEY and CDR2 SMNVEV (reference sequence). This CDR3 is built from 15 residues. Deletions cut 3 bases from V and 0 bases from J, with 9 bases between. The CDR3 loop is CASSFSGSSYNEQFF. The CDR3 nucleotides read TGTGCCAGCAGTTTTTCGGGGAGCTCCTACAATGAGCAGTTCTTC.

The chain carries TRBV6-5 and TRBJ2-7; D is perhaps TRBD1 (6 bases). With 5 bases removed from V and 3 bases from J, the gap between germline ends came to 14 bases. Per the germline V gene, CDR1 is MNHEY and CDR2 is SVGAGI. This CDR3 is built from 14 residues. For the CDR3, the DNA is TGTGCCAGCAGTCCACCGGGACAAGTCTACGAGCAGTACTTC. Its translation: CASSPPGQVYEQYF.

The V gene is TRBV15, the J gene TRBJ1-3; D not certain. Trimming pared 5 bases from V and 4 bases from J, leaving 18 bases between. Germline values: CDR1 LNHNV, CDR2 YYDKDF (reference sequence). The CDR3 spans 16 residues. CDR3 sequence: CATSSRTVGKGNTIYF. DNA of the CDR3: TGTGCCACCAGCTCTAGGACGGTGGGGAAAGGAAACACCATATATTTT.